This record covers a single T cell receptor (beta chain). The source of the sample is a study of shared clonotypes between healthy human individuals. Trimming removed 10 bases from V and 14 bases from J; junction bases left unmatched: 13. The germline V gene has CDR1 SEHNR and CDR2 FQNEAQ (reference sequence). The CDR3 runs 12 residues. Data came from immunoSEQ multiplex PCR; TCRdb stores just in-frame clones and leaves some out. The sample consists of 2 million to 2.5 million clones, 85% to 95% of them appearing once. The specimen was naive CD4+ T cells from PBMCs. Subset noted: CD45RA+ positively selected. The V and J genes are TRBV7-9 and TRBJ2-1; 8 bases are shared with TRBD2. This receptor was obtained from a man younger than 30 in good health. Some clones in this sample may be carry-over from other donors' samples. The CDR3: CATQRLTSAKFF. In nucleotides, the CDR3 is TGTGCCACCCAGCGCCTGACTAGCGCCAAGTTCTTC.